This TCR beta chain was captured in a study of cytomegalovirus exposure and HLA in healthy donors. On the study more broadly: Early release data held some 79 million unique TCRs from HLA-typed donors.

There are 14 residues in the CDR3. The V gene end was trimmed by 7 bases and the J gene end by 5 bases; junction bases not matched to a gene: 6. The V gene's germline CDR1 is SQVTM and CDR2 ANQGSEA. Study-wide results and caveats: A link between a missense DCLRE1C variant and TCR beta V- and J-gene trimming emerged from a later analysis.

In the PCR, 60 Vbeta and 13 Jbeta primers were used. Clones were sequenced by immunoSEQ multiplex PCR, and TCRdb holds only the in-frame ones, with some missing. The sample yields more than 90,000 clones, over 60% seen once. To note about this clone: Its antigen is not known.

The clonotype was recovered from a boy between 5 and 17 years old in good health and CMV-seropositive. The sequenced material came from PBMCs. This chain uses TRBV29-1 with TRBJ2-3; 13 positions match TRBD2. The CDR3 region is CSGGTSGTGDTQYF. CDR3 nucleotide sequence: TGCAGCGGGGGGACTAGCGGGACGGGAGATACGCAGTATTTT.